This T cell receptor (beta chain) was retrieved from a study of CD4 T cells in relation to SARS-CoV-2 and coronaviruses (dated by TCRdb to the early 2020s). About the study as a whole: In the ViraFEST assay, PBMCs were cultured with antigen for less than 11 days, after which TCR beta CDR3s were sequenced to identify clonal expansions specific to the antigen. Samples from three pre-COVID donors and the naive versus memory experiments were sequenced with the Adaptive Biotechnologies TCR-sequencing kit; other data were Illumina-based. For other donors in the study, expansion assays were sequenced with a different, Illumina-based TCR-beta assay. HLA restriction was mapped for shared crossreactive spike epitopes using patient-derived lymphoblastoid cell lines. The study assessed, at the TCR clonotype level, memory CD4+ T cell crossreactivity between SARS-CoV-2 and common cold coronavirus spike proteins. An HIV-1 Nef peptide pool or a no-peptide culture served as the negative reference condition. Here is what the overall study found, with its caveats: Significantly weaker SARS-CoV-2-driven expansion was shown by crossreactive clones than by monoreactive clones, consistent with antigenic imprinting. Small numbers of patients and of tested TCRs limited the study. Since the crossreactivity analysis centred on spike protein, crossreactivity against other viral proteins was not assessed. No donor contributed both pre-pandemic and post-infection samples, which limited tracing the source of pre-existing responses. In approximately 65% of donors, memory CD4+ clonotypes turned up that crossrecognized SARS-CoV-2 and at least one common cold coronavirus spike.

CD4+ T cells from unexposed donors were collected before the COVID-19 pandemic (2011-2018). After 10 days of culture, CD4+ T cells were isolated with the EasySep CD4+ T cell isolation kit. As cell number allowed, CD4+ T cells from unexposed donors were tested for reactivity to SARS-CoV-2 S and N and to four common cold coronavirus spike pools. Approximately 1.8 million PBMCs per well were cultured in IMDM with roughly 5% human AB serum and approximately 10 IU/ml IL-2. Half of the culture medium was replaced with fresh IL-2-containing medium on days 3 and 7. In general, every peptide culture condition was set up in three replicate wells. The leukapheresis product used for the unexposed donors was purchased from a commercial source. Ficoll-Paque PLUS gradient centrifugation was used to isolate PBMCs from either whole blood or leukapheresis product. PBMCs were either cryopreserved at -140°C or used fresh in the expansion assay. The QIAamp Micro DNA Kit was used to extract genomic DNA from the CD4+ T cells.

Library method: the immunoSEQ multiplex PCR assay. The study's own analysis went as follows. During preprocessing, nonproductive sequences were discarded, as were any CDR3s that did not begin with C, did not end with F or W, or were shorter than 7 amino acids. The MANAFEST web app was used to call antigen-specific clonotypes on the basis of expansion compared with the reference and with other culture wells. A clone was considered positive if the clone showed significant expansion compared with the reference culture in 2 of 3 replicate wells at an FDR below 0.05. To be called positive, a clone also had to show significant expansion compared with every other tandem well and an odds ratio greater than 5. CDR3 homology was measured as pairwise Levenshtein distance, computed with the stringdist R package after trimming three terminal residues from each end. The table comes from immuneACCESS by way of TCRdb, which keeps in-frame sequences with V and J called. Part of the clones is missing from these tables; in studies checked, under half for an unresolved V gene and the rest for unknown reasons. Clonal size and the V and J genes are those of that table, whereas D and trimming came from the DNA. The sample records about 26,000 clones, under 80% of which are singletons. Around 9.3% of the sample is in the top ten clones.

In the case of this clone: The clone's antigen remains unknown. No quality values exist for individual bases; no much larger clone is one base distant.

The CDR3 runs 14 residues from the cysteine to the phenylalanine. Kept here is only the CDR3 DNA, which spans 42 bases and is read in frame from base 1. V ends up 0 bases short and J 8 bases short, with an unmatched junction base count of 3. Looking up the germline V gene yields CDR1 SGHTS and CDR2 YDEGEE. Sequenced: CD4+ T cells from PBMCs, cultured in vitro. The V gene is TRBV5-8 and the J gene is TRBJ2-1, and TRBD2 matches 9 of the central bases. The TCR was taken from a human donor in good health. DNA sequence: TGTGCCAGCAGCTTGGCCGCGGGAGGGCATGAGCAGTTCTTC. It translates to CASSLAAGGHEQFF.